This T cell receptor beta chain was sequenced for a study of T cell responses to AZD1222 COVID-19 vaccine. Overall study results and limits: None of the repertoires were sampled until the peak T cell response had passed. Spike was spanned by vaccine-associated CD4 TCRs, with dominance at 160-218 and 743-854. Receipt of two AZD1222 doses was followed by a rise in Spike-specific TCR breadth and depth. The donor group comprised mostly white British people and more females; the analysis possibly underestimated clonal diversity.

TCRdb's table, derived via immunoSEQ multiplex PCR, lists solely in-frame clones and lacks some. The top ten hold about 19% of the sample, which has about 150,000 clones, around 90% seen once. J was trimmed by 4 bases and V by 6 bases; bases with no gene match: 7. CDR3 length equals 14 residues. Germline V lookup: CDR1 MNHEY, CDR2 SVGAGI. Regarding this clone: Its specificity is unknown.

The specimen was peripheral blood, collected on day 0 of AZD1222 vaccination. V is TRBV6-5 and J is TRBJ2-7; 9 bases line up with TRBD2. The TCR originated in an adult in good health. The chain's CDR3 is CASRQTSGSYEQYF. The CDR3 nucleotides read TGTGCCAGCAGACAGACTAGCGGATCGTACGAGCAGTACTTC.